This T cell receptor beta chain was obtained from a study of CD8 T cells in Susac syndrome. This CDR3 has 15 residues. The germline CDR1 and CDR2 sequences are MGHRA and YSYEKL. V lost 0 bases and J lost 3, with 11 bases in between. Sequencing of TCR beta covered CD8+ and CD4+ T cells obtained from blood. Healthy donors constituted the controls, which were matched for age and sex. Bulk CD8+ and CD4+ cells came from magnetic negative isolation; CD8+ TEMRA by FACS. Random-hexamer reverse transcription was applied to about 0.45 to 1 ug RNA. TCRdb passed the immunoSEQ multiplex PCR reads through MiXCR, listing each CDR3 protein once. The sample has approximately 120,000 distinct CDR3 sequences, around 95% seen once.

The clonotype comes from a human donor in good health. The rearrangement links TRBV4-1 to TRBJ1-1, with TRBD1 as a possible D gene (6 bases). The sample comprised CD4+ T cells from PBMCs. The CDR3 region is CASSQEGGQDTEAFF. CDR3 sequence (DNA): TGCGCCAGCAGCCAAGAAGGGGGGCAAGACACTGAAGCTTTCTTT.